This paragraph covers one T cell receptor beta chain sequence. Its antigen is still unknown. The entry originates in a study of response to subunit inactivated influenza vaccine. Notes on the study in general: Few new T cells, the authors suggested, are recruited by each seasonal influenza vaccination.

Each CDR3 protein is one row after TCRdb ran MiXCR on the RT-PCR reads. The table shows 250,000 to 350,000 distinct CDR3 sequences, with about 20% occurring only once. V shed 7 bases and J shed 6 bases, with 22 bases lying between them. This CDR3 has 16 residues. The chain uses TRBV12-3 or TRBV12-4 and TRBJ2-1, with no clear D. The TCR sequence derives from a man aged 50 to 69 who received an inactivated influenza vaccine. Here the sequenced sample was PBMCs from blood, taken approximately 22 months after vaccination. The CDR3 region has the DNA TGTGCCAGCAAGTTGGTGGGGATGTTATGGAGCAATGAGCAGTTCTTC. Amino acids: CASKLVGMLWSNEQFF.